The 3 T cell receptor beta chains below were found in one sample sequenced in a study of blood T cells in healthy people across ages. Primers used in a second PCR of roughly 7 to 12 cycles were a sample-barcoded 5' primer and a J-beta primer mix. TCRdb re-derived calls from the 5' RACE reads in MiXCR, one entry per CDR3 protein. The sample yields approximately 1,000,000 distinct CDR3 sequences, 35% to 45% seen once. The sequenced material came from blood. These receptors were obtained from a man aged 18 to 35 in good health.

The gene calls are TRBV12-3 or TRBV12-4 and TRBJ2-3; D is tentatively TRBD1 or TRBD2 (6 bases each). The V and J ends lost 5 bases and 8 bases respectively, with 17 bases between them. The CDR3 sequence is 14 residues long. The CDR3 loop is CASSVVGGPGTQYF. CDR3 DNA: TGTGCCAGCAGTGTGGTAGGGGGGCCGGGTACGCAGTATTTT.

V gene TRBV4-3 combines with J gene TRBJ1-2, with 7 bases fitting TRBD1. V trimming: 0 bases; J trimming: 2 bases; junction bases outside the gene matches: 3. Germline V lookup: CDR1 LGHNA, CDR2 YSLEER. This CDR3 contains 15 residues. The CDR3 sequence: CASSQDSTGNYGYTF. CDR3 sequence (DNA): TGCGCCAGCAGCCAAGACTCGACAGGGAACTATGGCTACACCTTC.

This sequence joins TRBV10-3 and TRBJ1-1; 7 nucleotides match TRBD1. The germline V gene encodes CDR1 ENHRY and CDR2 SYGVKD. V was pared by 9 bases and J by 1 base, with 11 bases of the junction left unmatched. This CDR3 is built from 15 residues. The CDR3 nucleotides are TGTGCCATATCTGTTACAGGGGTGACGAACACTGAAGCTTTCTTT. This translates into CAISVTGVTNTEAFF.